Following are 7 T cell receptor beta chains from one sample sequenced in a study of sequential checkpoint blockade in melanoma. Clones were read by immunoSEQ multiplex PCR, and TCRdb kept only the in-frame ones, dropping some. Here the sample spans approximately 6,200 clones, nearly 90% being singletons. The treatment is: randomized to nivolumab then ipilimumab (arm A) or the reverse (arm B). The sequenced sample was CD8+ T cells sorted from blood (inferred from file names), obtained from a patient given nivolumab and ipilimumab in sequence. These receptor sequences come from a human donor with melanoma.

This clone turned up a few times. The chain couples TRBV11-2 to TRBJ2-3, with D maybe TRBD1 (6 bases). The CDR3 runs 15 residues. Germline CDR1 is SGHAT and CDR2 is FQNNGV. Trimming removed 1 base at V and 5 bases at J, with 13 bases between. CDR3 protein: CASSLVTGWGDTQYF. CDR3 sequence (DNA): TGTGCCAGCAGCTTAGTAACAGGGTGGGGAGATACGCAGTATTTT.

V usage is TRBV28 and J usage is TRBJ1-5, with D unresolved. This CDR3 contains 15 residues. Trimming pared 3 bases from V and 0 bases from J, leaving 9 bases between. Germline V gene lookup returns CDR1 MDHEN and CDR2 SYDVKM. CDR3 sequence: CASSLDGNSNQPQHF. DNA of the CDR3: TGTGCCAGCAGTTTGGACGGGAATAGCAATCAGCCCCAGCATTTT.

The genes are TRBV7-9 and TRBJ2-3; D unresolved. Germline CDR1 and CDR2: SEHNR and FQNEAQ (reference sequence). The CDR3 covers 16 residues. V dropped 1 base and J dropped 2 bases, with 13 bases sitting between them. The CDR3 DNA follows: TGTGCCAGCAGCTTAGTCTCCGGAGACTTCACAGATACGCAGTATTTT. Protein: CASSLVSGDFTDTQYF.

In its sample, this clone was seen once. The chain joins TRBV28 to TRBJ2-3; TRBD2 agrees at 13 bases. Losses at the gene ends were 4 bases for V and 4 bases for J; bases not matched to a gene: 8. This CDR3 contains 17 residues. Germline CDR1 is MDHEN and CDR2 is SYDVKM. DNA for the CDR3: TGTGCCAGCAGTTCCCCCTGGACTAGCGGGAGACCAGATACGCAGTATTTT. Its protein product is CASSSPWTSGRPDTQYF.

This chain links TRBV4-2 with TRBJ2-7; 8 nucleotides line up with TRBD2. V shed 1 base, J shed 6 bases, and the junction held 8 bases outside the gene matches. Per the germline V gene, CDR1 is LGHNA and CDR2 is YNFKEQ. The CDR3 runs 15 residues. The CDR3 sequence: CASSQGMGLESEQYF. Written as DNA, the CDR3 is TGTGCCAGCAGCCAAGGCATGGGACTAGAATCCGAGCAGTACTTC.

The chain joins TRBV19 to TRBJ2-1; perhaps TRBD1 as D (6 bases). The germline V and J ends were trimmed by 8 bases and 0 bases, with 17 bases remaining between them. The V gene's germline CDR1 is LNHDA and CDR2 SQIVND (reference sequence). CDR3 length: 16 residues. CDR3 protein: CASYPTGILSYNEQFF. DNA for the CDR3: TGTGCCAGTTACCCTACAGGGATACTCTCCTACAATGAGCAGTTCTTC.

The CDR3 DNA is TGTGCCAGTAGTAACAGGGTGATTGCTAATGAAAAACTGTTTTTT. It yields the protein CASSNRVIANEKLFF. The chain carries TRBV19 and TRBJ1-4, with D possibly TRBD1 on 6 matching bases. The CDR3 consists of 15 residues. The V gene's germline CDR1 is LNHDA and CDR2 SQIVND (reference sequence). V was pared by 4 bases and J by 3 bases, with 12 bases between.